Following are 9 T cell receptor beta chains from one sample sequenced in a study of T cells in Graves' hyperthyroidism and ophthalmopathy. Regions amplified from RNA transcripts were the TCR beta CDR3 regions. First-round RT-PCR with HTBI primers amplified the TCR CDR3 region. TCRdb fed the multiplex PCR reads into MiXCR, producing one record per CDR3 protein. This sample has about 380,000 distinct CDR3 sequences, with about 13% found just once. The sequencing input was blood. Receptors were obtained from a man under 40 with Graves' hyperthyroidism that later progressed to Graves' ophthalmopathy.

In this sample, this clonotype turned up a few times. The V and J genes are TRBV30 and TRBJ2-1; 9 bases are shared with TRBD2. Germline CDR1 GTSNPN, CDR2 SVGIG (reference sequence). V lost 4 bases, J lost 3 bases, and 4 bases stayed unmatched. The CDR3 loop spans 14 amino acids. CDR3: CAWNPAGGYNEQFF. The CDR3 nucleotides read TGTGCCTGGAACCCAGCGGGGGGCTACAATGAGCAGTTCTTC.

This clonotype has only a few counts. Its ends do not fully match the called genes, so a read error is possible. This chain connects TRBV18 to TRBJ1-5, with D perhaps TRBD1 (5 bases). Germline assignment: CDR1 KGHSH and CDR2 LQKENI. The CDR3 consists of 16 residues. The DNA of the CDR3 is TGTACCAGCTCACCAGTTAGTGGGGCGGGCAATCAGCCCCAGCATTTT. Translated, it gives CTSSPVSGAGNQPQHF.

This clonotype was counted at least ten times. The V call is TRBV11-2, the J call TRBJ1-1, with a weak D call TRBD1 (5 bases). The CDR3 covers 13 residues. V was shortened by 2 bases and J by 4 bases, with 8 bases between the two germline ends. The germline V gene has CDR1 SGHAT and CDR2 FQNNGV. This chain's CDR3 is CASSLRQGTEAFF. The CDR3 nucleotides are TGTGCCAGCAGCTTACGCCAGGGCACTGAAGCTTTCTTT.

This clonotype was picked up a small number of times. V and J are TRBV4-1 and TRBJ2-3; 13 bases fit TRBD2. Unmatched junction bases numbered 5, after V lost 0 bases and J lost 2 bases. Germline loops: CDR1 MGHRA, CDR2 YSYEKL. The CDR3 consists of 18 residues. CDR3 DNA sequence: TGCGCCAGCAGCCAAGATCTGGGACTAGCGGGGATCACAGATACGCAGTATTTT. Amino acids: CASSQDLGLAGITDTQYF.

The chain couples TRBV30 to TRBJ1-2, with D unresolved. There are 14 residues in the CDR3. From germline, CDR1 is GTSNPN and CDR2 SVGIG (reference sequence). Written as DNA, the CDR3 is TGTACCGCCGGAGGAGGACGGGATAACTATGGCTACACCTTC. It codes for CTAGGGRDNYGYTF.

This clonotype was picked up many times. The V and J genes are TRBV11-2 and TRBJ2-3; 9 bases are a match to TRBD1. The CDR3 runs to 16 residues. V trimming: 5 bases; J trimming: 0 bases; junction bases outside the gene matches: 6. The germline V gene encodes CDR1 SGHAT and CDR2 FQNNGV. The CDR3 DNA reads as TGTGCCAGCAGCAGAGGGACAGGGCCTAGCACAGATACGCAGTATTTT. Translated: CASSRGTGPSTDTQYF. The entire variable domain, with the rest obtained from reference TRBV11-2 and TRBJ2-3, is as follows: EAGVAQSPRYKIIEKRQSVAFWCNPISGHATLYWYQQILGQGPKLLIQFQNNGVVDDSQLPKDRFSAERLKGVDSTLKIQPAKLEDSAVYLCASSRGTGPSTDTQYFGPGTRLTVL.

This clonotype was picked up many times. The chain uses TRBV7-3 and TRBJ2-3, with TRBD2 as a possible D gene (7 bases). This CDR3 is built from 15 residues. V gave up 3 bases and J gave up 4 bases, with 14 bases separating them. Germline CDR1 is SGHTA and CDR2 is FQGTGA. The CDR3 nucleotides are TGTGCCAGCAGCTTCTATGGGGGGGCCGCAGATACGCAGTATTTT. Translation: CASSFYGGAADTQYF.

The V gene is TRBV7-9, the J gene TRBJ2-7, with D tentatively TRBD1 or TRBD2 (5 bases each). This CDR3 has 14 residues. Trimming left V 5 bases short and J 2 bases short, with 13 bases between. Germline assignment: CDR1 SEHNR and CDR2 FQNEAQ (reference sequence). CDR3 nucleotides: TGTGCCAGCAGCCTCACCGGGGCTACCTACGAGCAGTACTTC. It encodes CASSLTGATYEQYF.

This clonotype was counted a few times. The V call is TRBV9, the J call TRBJ1-2, with D unclear. This CDR3 region has 14 residues. V was pared by 1 base and J by 5 bases, with 12 bases between. From germline, CDR1 is SGDLS and CDR2 YYNGEE. CDR3 DNA sequence: TGTGCCAGCAGCGTAAGGTCGGACCGATATGGCTACACCTTC. As protein: CASSVRSDRYGYTF.